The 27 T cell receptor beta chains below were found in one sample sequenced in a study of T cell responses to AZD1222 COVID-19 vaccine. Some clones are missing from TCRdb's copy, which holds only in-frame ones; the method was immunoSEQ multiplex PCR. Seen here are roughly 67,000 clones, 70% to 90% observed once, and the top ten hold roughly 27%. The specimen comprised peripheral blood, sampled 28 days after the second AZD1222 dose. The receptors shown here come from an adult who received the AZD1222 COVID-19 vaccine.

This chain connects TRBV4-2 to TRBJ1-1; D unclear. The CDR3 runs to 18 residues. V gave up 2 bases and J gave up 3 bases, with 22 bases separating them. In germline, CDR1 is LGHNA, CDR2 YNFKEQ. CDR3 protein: CASSQNRAPGTGDTEAFF. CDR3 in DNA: TGTGCCAGCAGCCAAAACCGGGCTCCGGGCACCGGGGACACTGAAGCTTTCTTT.

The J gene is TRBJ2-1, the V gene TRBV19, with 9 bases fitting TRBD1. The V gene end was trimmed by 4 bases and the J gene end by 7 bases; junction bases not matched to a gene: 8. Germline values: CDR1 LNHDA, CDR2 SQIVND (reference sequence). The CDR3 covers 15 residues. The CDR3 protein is CASSTGRQGVNEQFF. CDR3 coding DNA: TGTGCCAGTAGTACGGGGAGACAGGGGGTGAATGAGCAGTTCTTC.

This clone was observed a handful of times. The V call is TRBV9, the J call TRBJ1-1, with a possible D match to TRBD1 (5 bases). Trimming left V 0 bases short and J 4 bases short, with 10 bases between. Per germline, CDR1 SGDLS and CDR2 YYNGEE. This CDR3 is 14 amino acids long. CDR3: CASSVAGGATEAFF. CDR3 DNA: TGTGCCAGCAGCGTAGCTGGAGGGGCCACTGAAGCTTTCTTT. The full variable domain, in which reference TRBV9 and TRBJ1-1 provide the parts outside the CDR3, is DSGVTQTPKHLITATGQRVTLRCSPRSGDLSVYWYQQSLDQGLQFLIQYYNGEERAKGNILERFSAQQFPDLHSELNLSSLELGDSALYFCASSVAGGATEAFFGQGTRLTVV.

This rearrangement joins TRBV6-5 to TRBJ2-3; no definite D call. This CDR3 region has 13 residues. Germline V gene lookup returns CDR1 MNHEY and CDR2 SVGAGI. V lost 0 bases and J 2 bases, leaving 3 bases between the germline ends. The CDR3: CASSYSATDTQYF. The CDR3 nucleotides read TGTGCCAGCAGTTACTCGGCCACAGATACGCAGTATTTT.

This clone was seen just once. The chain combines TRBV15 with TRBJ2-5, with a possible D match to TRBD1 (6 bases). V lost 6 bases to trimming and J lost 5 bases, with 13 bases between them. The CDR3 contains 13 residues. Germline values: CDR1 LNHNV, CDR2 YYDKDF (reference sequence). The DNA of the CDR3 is TGTGCCACCAGGGGCGGCAGGGGTGAGACCCAGTACTTC. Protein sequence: CATRGGRGETQYF.

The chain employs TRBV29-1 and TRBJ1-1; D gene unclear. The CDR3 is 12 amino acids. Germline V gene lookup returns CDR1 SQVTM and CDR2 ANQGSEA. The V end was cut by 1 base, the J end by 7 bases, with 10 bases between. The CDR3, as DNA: TGCAGCGTTGAAGGGCGAGGGTTTGAAGCTTTCTTT. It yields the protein CSVEGRGFEAFF. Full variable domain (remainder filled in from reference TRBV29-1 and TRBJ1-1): SAVISQKPSRDICQRGTSLTIQCQVDSQVTMMFWYRQQPGQSLTLIATANQGSEATYESGFVIDKFPISRPNLTFSTLTVSNMSPEDSSIYLCSVEGRGFEAFFGQGTRLTVV.

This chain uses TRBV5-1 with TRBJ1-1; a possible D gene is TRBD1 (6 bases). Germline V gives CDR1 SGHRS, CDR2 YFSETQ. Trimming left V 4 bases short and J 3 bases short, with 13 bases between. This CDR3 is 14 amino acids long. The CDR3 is CASSPIGGDTEAFF. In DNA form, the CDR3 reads TGCGCCAGCAGCCCAATAGGGGGGGACACTGAAGCTTTCTTT.

CDR3 in DNA: TGCGCCAGCAGCCAAGCGGCTTCGGCAGGGGGAAACTATGGCTACACCTTC. Amino acids: CASSQAASAGGNYGYTF. The genes are TRBV4-3 and TRBJ1-2, with 7 bases matching TRBD1. This CDR3 region has 17 residues. CDR1 is LGHNA and CDR2 is YSLEER in the germline V gene. Trimming at V came to 1 base and at J to 2 bases, leaving 10 bases not matched to a gene.

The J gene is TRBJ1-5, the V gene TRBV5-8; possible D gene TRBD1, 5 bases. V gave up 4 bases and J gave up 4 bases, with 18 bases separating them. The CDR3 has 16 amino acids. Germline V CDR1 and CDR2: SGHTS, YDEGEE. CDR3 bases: TGTGCCAGCAGCCCGCCCGCCAGGGCTTATAATCAGCCCCAGCATTTT. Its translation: CASSPPARAYNQPQHF.

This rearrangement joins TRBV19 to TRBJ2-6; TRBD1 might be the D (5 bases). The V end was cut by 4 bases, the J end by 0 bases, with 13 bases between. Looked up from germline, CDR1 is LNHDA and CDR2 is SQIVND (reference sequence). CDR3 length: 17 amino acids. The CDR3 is CASSSEQAVSGANVLTF. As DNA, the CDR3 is TGTGCCAGTAGTAGCGAACAGGCGGTCTCTGGGGCCAACGTCCTGACTTTC.

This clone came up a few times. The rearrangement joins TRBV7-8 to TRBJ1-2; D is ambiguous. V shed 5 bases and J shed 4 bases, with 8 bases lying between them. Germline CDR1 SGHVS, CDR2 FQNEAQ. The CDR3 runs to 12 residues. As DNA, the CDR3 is TGTGCCAGCAGCACCCCACCCTATGGCTACACCTTC. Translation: CASSTPPYGYTF.

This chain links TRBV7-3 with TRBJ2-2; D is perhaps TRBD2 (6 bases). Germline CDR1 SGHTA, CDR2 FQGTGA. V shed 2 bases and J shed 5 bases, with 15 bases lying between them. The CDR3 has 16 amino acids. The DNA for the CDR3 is TGTGCCAGCAGCTTAGGTGGGGCCGCGGGGACCGGGGAGCTGTTTTTT. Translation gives CASSLGGAAGTGELFF.

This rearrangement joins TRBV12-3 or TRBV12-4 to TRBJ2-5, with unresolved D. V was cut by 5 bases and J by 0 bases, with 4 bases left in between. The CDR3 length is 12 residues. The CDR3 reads CASSRDQETQYF. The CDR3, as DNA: TGTGCCAGCAGTCGGGACCAAGAGACCCAGTACTTC.

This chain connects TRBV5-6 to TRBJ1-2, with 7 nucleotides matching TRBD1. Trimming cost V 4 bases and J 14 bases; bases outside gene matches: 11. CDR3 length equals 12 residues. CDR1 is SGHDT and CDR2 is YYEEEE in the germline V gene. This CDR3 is CASSPTRQGFTF. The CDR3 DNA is TGTGCCAGCAGCCCGACCCGACAGGGTTTTACCTTC. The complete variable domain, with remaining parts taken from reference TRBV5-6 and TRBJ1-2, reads DAGVTQSPTHLIKTRGQQVTLRCSPKSGHDTVSWYQQALGQGPQFIFQYYEEEERQRGNFPDRFSGHQFPNYSSELNVNALLLGDSALYLCASSPTRQGFTFGSGTRLTVV.

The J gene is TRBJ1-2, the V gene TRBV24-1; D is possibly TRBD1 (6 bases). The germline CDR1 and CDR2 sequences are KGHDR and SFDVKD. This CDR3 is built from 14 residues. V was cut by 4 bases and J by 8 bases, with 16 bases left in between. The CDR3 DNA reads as TGTGCCACCAGTGACCCCGGGGAGGGGGACGGCTACACCTTC. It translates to CATSDPGEGDGYTF.

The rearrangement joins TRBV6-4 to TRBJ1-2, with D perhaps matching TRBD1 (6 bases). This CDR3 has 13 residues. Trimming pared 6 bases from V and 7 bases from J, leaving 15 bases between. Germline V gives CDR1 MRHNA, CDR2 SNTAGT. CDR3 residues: CASSEQGEGGYTF. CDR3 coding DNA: TGTGCCAGCAGCGAACAGGGAGAGGGTGGCTACACCTTC.

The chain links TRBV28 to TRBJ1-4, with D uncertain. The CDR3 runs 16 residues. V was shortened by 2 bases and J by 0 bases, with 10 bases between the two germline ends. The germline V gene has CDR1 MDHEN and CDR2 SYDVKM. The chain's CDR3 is CASSLPSVATNEKLFF. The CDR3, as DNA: TGTGCCAGCAGTTTACCAAGTGTTGCAACTAATGAAAAACTGTTTTTT.

The CDR3, as DNA: TGCAGCGTTGGTGGAGGGAGAAGCTCCTACGAGCAGTACTTC. Residues: CSVGGGRSSYEQYF. The genes are TRBV29-1 and TRBJ2-7; tentatively, D is TRBD2 (6 bases). The V and J ends lost 4 bases and 0 bases respectively, with 13 bases between them. Germline lookup yields CDR1 SQVTM and CDR2 ANQGSEA. This CDR3 region has 14 residues.

CDR3 sequence reads: CASSLGGQGGYTF. The CDR3, as DNA: TGTGCCAGCAGCTTAGGAGGACAGGGCGGCTACACCTTC. The chain uses TRBV7-9 and TRBJ1-2; TRBD1 agrees at 8 bases. CDR3 size: 13 residues. V shed 1 base and J 8 bases; nucleotides not matched to a gene: 3. The V gene's germline CDR1 is SEHNR and CDR2 FQNEAQ (reference sequence).

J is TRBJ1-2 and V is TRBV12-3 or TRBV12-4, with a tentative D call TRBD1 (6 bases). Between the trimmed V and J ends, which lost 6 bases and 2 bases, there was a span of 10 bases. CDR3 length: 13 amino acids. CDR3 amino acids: CASRRTANYGYTF. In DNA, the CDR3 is TGTGCCAGCAGAAGGACAGCGAACTATGGCTACACCTTC.

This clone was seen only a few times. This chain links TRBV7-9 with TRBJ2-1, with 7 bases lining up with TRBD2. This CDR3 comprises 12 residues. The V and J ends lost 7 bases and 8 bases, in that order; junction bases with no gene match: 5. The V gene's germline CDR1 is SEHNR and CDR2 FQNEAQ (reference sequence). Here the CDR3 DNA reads TGTGCCAGCACCCTGGGGGGGGATGAGCAGTTCTTC. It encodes CASTLGGDEQFF.

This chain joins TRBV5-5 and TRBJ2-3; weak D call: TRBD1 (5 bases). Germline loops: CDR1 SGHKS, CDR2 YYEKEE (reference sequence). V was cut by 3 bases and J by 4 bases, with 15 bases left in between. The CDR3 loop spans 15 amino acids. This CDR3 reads CASSWTYYSSDTQYF. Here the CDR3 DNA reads TGTGCCAGCAGCTGGACATACTATTCTTCAGATACGCAGTATTTT.

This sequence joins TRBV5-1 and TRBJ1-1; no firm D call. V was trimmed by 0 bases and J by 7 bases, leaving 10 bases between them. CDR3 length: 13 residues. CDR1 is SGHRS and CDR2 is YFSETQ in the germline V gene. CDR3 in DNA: TGCGCCAGCAGCTTGGCGGCAGCCGGTGAAGCTTTCTTT. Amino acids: CASSLAAAGEAFF.

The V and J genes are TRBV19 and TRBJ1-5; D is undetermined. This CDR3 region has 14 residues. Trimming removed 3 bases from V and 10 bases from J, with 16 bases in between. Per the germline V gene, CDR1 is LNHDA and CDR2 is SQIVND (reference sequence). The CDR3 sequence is CASSISRQSNPQHF. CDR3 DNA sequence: TGTGCCAGTAGTATCTCGCGCCAGTCGAACCCCCAGCATTTT. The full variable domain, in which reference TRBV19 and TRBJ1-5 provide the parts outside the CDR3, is DGGITQSPKYLFRKEGQNVTLSCEQNLNHDAMYWYRQDPGQGLRLIYYSQIVNDFQKGDIAEGYSVSREKKESFPLTVTSAQKNPTAFYLCASSISRQSNPQHFGDGTRLSIL.

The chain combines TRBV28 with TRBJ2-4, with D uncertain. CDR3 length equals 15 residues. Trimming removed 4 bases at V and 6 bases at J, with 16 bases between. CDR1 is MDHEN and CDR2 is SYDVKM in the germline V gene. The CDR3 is CASSSPPSLANIQYF. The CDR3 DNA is TGTGCCAGCAGTTCGCCCCCCAGTTTGGCAAACATTCAGTACTTC.

CDR3 residues: CAMMDSPSNEQFF. The CDR3 DNA is TGTGCCATGATGGACAGTCCGAGCAATGAGCAGTTCTTC. The chain links TRBV10-3 to TRBJ2-1, with TRBD1 as a possible D gene (6 bases). Germline V CDR1 and CDR2: ENHRY, SYGVKD. This CDR3 is 13 amino acids long. V lost 9 bases to trimming and J lost 6 bases, with 15 bases between them.

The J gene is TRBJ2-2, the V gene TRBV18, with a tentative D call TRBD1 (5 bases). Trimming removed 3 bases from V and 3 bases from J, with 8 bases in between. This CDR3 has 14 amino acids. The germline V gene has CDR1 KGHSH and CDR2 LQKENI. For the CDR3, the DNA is TGTGCCAGCTCACCGATCAGGGACACCGGGGAGCTGTTTTTT. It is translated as CASSPIRDTGELFF.